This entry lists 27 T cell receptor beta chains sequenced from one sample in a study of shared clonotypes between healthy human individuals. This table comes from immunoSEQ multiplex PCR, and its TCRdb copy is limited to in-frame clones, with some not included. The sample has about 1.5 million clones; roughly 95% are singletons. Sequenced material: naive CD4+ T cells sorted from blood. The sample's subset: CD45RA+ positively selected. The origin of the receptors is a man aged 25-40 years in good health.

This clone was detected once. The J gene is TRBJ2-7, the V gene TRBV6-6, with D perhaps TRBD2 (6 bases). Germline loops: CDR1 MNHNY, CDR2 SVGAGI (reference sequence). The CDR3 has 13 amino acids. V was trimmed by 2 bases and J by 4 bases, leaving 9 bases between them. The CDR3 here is CASSYGGWYEQYF. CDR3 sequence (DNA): TGTGCCAGCAGTTACGGAGGGTGGTACGAGCAGTACTTC.

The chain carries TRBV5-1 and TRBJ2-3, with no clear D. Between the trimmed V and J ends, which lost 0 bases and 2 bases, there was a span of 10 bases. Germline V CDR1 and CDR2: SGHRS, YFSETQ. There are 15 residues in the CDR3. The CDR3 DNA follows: TGCGCCAGCAGCTTGGATAGCACGGTCACAGATACGCAGTATTTT. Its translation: CASSLDSTVTDTQYF.

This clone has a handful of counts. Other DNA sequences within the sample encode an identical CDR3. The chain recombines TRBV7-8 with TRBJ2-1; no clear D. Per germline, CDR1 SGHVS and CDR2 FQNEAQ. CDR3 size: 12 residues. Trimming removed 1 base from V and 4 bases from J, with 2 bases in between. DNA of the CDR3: TGTGCCAGCAGCTTAGTGTACAATGAGCAGTTCTTC. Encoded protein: CASSLVYNEQFF.

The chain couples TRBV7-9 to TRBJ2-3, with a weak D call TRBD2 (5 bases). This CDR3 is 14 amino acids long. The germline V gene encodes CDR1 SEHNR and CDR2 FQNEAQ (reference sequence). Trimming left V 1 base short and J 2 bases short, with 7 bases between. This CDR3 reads CASSLGGDTDTQYF. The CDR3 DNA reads TGTGCCAGCAGCTTAGGGGGAGACACAGATACGCAGTATTTT. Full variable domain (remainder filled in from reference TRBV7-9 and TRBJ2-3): DTGVSQNPRHKITKRGQNVTFRCDPISEHNRLYWYRQTLGQGPEFLTYFQNEAQLEKSRLLSDRFSAERPKGSFSTLEIQRTEQGDSAMYLCASSLGGDTDTQYFGPGTRLTVL.

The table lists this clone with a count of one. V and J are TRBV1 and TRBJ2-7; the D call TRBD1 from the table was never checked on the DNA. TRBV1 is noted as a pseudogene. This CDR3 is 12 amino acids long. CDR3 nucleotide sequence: TGCACCAGCAGCCCCGCAGATCAGGAGCAGTACTTC. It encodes CTSSPADQEQYF.

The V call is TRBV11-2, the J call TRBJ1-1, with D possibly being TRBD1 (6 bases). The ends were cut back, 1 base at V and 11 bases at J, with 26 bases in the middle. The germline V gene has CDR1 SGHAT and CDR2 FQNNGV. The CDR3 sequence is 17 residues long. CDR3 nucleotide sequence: TGTGCCAGCAGCTTAGTCCCCATTGGGGGCGGGCCGGGGTATGCTTTCTTT. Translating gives CASSLVPIGGGPGYAFF.

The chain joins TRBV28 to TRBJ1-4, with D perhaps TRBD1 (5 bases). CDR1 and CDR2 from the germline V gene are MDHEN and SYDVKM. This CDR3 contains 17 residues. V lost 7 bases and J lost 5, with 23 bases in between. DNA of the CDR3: TGTGCCAGCACCCAGTTGGGGGACCCCAGGTGGAATGAAAAACTGTTTTTT. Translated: CASTQLGDPRWNEKLFF.

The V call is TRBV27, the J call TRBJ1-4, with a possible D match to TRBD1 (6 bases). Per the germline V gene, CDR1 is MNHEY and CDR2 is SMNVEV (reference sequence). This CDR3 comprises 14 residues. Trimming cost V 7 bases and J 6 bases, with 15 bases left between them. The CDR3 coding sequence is TGTGCCAGCAACTCTGACAGGTTACATGAAAAACTGTTTTTT. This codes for CASNSDRLHEKLFF.

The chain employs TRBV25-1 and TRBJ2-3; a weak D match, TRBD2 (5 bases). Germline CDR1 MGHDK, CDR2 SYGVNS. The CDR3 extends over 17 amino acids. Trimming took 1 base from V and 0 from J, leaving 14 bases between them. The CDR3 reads CASSELGVGLSTDTQYF. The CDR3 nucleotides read TGTGCCAGCAGTGAATTGGGTGTTGGACTTAGCACAGATACGCAGTATTTT.

As DNA, the CDR3 is TGTGCCAGCTCACCACCTAAAGCGGGAAGGTCCTACAATGAGCAGTTCTTC. This gives the protein CASSPPKAGRSYNEQFF. This chain links TRBV18 with TRBJ2-1, with 7 bases aligning to TRBD2. Germline CDR1 KGHSH, CDR2 LQKENI. V was pared by 0 bases and J by 1 base, with 6 bases of the junction left unmatched. The CDR3 length is 17 residues. Drawing the rest from reference TRBV18 and TRBJ2-1, the complete variable domain is NAGVMQNPRHLVRRRGQEARLRCSPMKGHSHVYWYRQLPEEGLKFMVYLQKENIIDESGMPKERFSAEFPKEGPSILRIQQVVRGDSAAYFCASSPPKAGRSYNEQFFGPGTRLTVL.

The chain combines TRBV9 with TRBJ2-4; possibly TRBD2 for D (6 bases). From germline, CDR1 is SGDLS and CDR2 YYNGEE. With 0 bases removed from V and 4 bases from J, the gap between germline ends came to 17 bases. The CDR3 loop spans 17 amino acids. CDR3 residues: CASSVDEAGTLKNIQYF. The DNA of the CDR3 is TGTGCCAGCAGCGTAGACGAAGCCGGGACTCTAAAAAACATTCAGTACTTC.

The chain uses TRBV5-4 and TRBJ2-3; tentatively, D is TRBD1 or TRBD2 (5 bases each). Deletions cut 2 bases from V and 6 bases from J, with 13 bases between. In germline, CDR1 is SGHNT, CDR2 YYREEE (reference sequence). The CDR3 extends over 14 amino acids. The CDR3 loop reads CASSFLWDRDTQYF. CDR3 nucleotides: TGTGCCAGCAGCTTTTTATGGGACCGGGATACGCAGTATTTT.

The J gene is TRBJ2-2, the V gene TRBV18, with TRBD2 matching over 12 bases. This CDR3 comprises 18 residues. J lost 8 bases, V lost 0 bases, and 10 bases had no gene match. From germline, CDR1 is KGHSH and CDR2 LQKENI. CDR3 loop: CASSPPNGLAGRSGELFF. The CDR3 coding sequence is TGTGCCAGCTCACCACCGAATGGACTAGCGGGAAGGTCGGGGGAGCTGTTTTTT. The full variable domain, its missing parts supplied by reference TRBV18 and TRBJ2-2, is NAGVMQNPRHLVRRRGQEARLRCSPMKGHSHVYWYRQLPEEGLKFMVYLQKENIIDESGMPKERFSAEFPKEGPSILRIQQVVRGDSAAYFCASSPPNGLAGRSGELFFGEGSRLTVL.

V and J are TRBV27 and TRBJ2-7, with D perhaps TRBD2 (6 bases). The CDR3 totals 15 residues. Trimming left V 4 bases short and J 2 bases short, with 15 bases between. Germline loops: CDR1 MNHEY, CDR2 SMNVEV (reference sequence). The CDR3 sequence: CASSSYSGGAYEQYF. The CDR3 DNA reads TGTGCCAGCAGTTCATATAGCGGAGGCGCCTACGAGCAGTACTTC.

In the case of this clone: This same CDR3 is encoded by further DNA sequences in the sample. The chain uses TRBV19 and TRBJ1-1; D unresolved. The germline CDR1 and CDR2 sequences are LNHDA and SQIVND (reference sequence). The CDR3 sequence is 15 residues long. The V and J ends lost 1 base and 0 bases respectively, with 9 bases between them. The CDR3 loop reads CASSIVPGMNTEAFF. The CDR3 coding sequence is TGTGCCAGTAGTATAGTACCGGGGATGAACACTGAAGCTTTCTTT.

The CDR3 loop is CASSRRTRGVYEQYF. CDR3 DNA: TGTGCCAGCAGCCGCAGAACTCGCGGGGTATACGAGCAGTACTTC. This chain joins TRBV5-4 and TRBJ2-7; D possibly corresponds to TRBD2 (6 bases). The CDR3 sequence is 15 residues long. Germline V CDR1 and CDR2: SGHNT, YYREEE (reference sequence). V was trimmed by 4 bases and J by 4 bases, leaving 18 bases between them.

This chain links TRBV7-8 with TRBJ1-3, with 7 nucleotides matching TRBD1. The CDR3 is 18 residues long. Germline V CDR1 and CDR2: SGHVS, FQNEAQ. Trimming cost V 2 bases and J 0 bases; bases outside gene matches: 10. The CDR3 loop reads CASSLRSRGATSGNTIYF. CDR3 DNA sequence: TGTGCCAGCAGCTTACGGTCCAGGGGGGCGACCTCTGGAAACACCATATATTTT.

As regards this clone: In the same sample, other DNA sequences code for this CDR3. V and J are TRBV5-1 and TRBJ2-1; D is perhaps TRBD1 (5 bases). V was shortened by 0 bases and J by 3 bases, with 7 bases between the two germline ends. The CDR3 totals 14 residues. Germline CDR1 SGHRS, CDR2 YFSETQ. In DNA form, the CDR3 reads TGCGCCAGCAGCTTGGCCCAGGGCTACAATGAGCAGTTCTTC. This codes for CASSLAQGYNEQFF.

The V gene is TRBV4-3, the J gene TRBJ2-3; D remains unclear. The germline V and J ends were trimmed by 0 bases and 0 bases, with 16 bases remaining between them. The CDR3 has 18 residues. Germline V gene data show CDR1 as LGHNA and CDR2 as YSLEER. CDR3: CASSQDRRGRTSTDTQYF. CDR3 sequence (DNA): TGCGCCAGCAGCCAAGATAGGAGAGGTCGTACTAGCACAGATACGCAGTATTTT.

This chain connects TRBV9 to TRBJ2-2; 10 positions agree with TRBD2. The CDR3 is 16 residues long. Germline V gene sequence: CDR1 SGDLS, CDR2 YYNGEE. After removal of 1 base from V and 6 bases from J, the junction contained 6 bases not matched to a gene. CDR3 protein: CASSVLAGVIPGELFF. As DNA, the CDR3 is TGTGCCAGCAGCGTACTAGCGGGAGTGATCCCCGGGGAGCTGTTTTTT.

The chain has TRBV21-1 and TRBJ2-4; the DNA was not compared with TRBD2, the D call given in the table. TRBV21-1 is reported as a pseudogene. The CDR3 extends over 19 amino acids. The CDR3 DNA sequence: TGTGCCAGCAGCAAATATGGGACTAGCGGAAGGGGAGCCAAAAACATTCAGTACTTC. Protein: CASSKYGTSGRGAKNIQYF.

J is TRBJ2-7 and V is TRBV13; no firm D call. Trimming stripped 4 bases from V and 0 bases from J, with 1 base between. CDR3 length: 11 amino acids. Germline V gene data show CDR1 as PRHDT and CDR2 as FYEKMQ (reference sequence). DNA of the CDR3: TGTGCCAGCAGCTACTCCTACGAGCAGTACTTC. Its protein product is CASSYSYEQYF.

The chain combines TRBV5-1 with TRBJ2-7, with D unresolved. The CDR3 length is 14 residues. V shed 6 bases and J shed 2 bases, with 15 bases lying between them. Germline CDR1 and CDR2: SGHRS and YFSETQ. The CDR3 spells CASKLDGPTYEQYF. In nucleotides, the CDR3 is TGCGCCAGCAAACTTGACGGGCCTACCTACGAGCAGTACTTC.

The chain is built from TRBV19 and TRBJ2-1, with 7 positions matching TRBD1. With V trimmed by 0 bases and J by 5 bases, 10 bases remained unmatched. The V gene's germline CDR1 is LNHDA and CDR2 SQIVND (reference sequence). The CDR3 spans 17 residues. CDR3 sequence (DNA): TGTGCCAGTAGTATAGACCTAACAGGGGTCCTGGACAATGAGCAGTTCTTC. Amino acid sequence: CASSIDLTGVLDNEQFF.

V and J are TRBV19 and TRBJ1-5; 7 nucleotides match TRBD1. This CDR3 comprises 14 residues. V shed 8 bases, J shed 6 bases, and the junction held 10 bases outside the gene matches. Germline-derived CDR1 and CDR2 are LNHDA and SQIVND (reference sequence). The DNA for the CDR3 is TGTGCCAGTTCCCGGGACAGTCGTGGTCAGCCCCAGCATTTT. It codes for CASSRDSRGQPQHF.

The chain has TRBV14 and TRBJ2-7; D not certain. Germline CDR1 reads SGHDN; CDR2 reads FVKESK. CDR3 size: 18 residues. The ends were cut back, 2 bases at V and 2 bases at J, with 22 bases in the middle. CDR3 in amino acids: CASSQTNKNGPRPYEQYF. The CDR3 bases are TGTGCCAGCAGCCAAACCAACAAGAACGGACCGCGCCCCTACGAGCAGTACTTC.

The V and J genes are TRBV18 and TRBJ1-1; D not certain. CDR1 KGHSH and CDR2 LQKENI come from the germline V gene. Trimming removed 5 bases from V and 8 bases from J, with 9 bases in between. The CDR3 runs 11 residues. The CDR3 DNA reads TGTGCCAGCTCAGGGTCAGTCGAAGCTTTCTTT. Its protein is CASSGSVEAFF.